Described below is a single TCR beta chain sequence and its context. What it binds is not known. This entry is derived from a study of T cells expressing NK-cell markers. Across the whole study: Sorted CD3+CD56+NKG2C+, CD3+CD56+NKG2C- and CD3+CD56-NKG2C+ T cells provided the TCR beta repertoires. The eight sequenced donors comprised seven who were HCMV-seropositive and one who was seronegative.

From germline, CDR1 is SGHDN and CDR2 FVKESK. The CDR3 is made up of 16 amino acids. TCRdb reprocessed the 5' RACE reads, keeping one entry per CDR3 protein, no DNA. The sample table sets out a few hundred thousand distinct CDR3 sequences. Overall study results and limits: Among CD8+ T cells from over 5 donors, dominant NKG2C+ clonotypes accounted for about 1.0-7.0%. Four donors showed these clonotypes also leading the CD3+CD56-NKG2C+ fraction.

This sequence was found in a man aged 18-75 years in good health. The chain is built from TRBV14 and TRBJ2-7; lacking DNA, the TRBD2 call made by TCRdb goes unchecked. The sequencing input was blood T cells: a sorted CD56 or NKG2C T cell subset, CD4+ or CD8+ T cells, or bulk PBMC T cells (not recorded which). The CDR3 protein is CASSQRPGLAGYEQYF.